This TCR beta chain was sequenced in a study of monozygotic twins with inflammatory bowel disease. Notes on this clonotype: Its antigen is not identified.

Study results and caveats: Among IBD patients, fewer clonotypes were shared with others than among healthy twins, especially with disease activity.

This CDR3 spans 12 amino acids. Germline lookup yields CDR1 SEHNR and CDR2 FQNEAQ (reference sequence). TCRdb re-called the 5' RACE reads; every CDR3 protein appears as one record, without DNA. With approximately 330,000 distinct CDR3 sequences in the sample, the ten largest clones hold under 2.5%. The chain carries TRBV7-9 and TRBJ1-1. The sequence derives from a human donor with ulcerative colitis or Crohn's disease, or a healthy co-twin of an affected twin (not recorded which). Sample: blood. CDR3 residues: CASSAGNRGAFF.